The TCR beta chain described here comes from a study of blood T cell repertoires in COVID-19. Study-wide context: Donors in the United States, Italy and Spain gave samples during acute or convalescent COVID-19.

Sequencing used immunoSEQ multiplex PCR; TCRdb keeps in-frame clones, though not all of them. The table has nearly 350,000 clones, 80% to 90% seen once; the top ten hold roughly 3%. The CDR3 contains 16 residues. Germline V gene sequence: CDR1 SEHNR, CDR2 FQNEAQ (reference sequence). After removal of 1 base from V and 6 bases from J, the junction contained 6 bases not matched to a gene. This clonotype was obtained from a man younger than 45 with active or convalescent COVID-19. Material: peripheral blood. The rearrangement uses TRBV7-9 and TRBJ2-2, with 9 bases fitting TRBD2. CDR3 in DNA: TGTGCCAGCAGCTTAGTTTATCGCGGGAGGGCCGGGGAGCTGTTTTTT. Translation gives CASSLVYRGRAGELFF.